One T cell receptor (beta chain) is described in this entry. Its antigen is as yet unknown. Other DNA variants within this sample encode the same CDR3. Clones were sequenced by immunoSEQ multiplex PCR, and TCRdb holds only the in-frame ones, with some missing. Of roughly 2.5 million clones listed, just over 90% are singletons. Per the germline V gene, CDR1 is MRHNA and CDR2 is SNTAGT. V lost 6 bases and J 1 base, leaving 9 bases between the germline ends. The CDR3 has 13 amino acids. This sample is part of a study of shared clonotypes between healthy human individuals. Regarding the study as a whole: In general, naive subsets displayed greater estimated richness than memory subsets did. It was anticipated that sequencing depth would influence how many clonotypes donors shared.

The J gene is TRBJ1-1, the V gene TRBV6-4, with a tentative D call TRBD1 (5 bases). Sequencing was performed on naive CD4+ T cells sorted from blood. Subset described: CD45RA+ positively selected. The sequence derives from a man younger than 35 in good health. This CDR3 reads CASRATGNTEAFF. Here the CDR3 DNA reads TGTGCCAGCAGGGCCACAGGGAACACTGAAGCTTTCTTT.